Only one count was recorded for the clone carrying this T cell receptor beta chain. The authors' processing: Amplified reference gene primers provided the basis for estimating nucleated cell counts. Here immunoSEQ multiplex PCR was the method, and the copy in TCRdb shows in-frame clones only, minus some. V and J calls and clone size are those listed in that table; D and trimming were worked out from the DNA. This repertoire shows approximately 160,000 clones, about 86% found once; its top ten account for roughly a fifth. These data belong to a study of blood T cell repertoires in COVID-19. Study in general: Sites in the United States, Italy and Spain provided acute and convalescent COVID-19 samples. Sources were T cells, B-cell-depleted T cells, or PBMCs; the material itself was cDNA or gDNA.

The TCR comes from a woman older than 75 with acute or convalescent COVID-19. Input material: peripheral blood.

The CDR3 coding sequence is TGTGCCTGGAGTATTGGGACAGGGTTCGGCTACACCTTC. This codes for CAWSIGTGFGYTF. The chain carries TRBV30 and TRBJ1-2; 9 bases are a match to TRBD1. The CDR3 length is 13 residues. Germline loops: CDR1 GTSNPN, CDR2 SVGIG (reference sequence). After removal of 2 bases from V and 8 bases from J, the junction contained 6 bases not matched to a gene.